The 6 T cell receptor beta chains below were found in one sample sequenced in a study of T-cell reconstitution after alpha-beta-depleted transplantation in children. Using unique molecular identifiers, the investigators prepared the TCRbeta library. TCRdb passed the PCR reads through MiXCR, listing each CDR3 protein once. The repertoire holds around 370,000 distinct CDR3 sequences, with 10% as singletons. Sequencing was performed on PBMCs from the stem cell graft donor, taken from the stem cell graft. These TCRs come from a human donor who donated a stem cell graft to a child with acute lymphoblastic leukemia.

The CDR3 sequence: CASSPNQGLGEAFF. CDR3 coding DNA: TGTGCCAGCTCACCAAATCAGGGGCTGGGTGAAGCTTTCTTT. The rearrangement links TRBV18 to TRBJ1-1; D might be TRBD1 (6 bases). V lost 2 bases and J lost 7, with 14 bases in between. CDR3 length equals 14 residues. Looked up from germline, CDR1 is KGHSH and CDR2 is LQKENI.

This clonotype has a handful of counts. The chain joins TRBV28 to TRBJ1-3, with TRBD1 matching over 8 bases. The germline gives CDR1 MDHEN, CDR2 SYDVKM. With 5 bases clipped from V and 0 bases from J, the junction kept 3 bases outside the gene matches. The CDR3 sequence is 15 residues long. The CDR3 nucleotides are TGTGCCAGCAGTAGGGACAGGCTCTCTGGAAACACCATATATTTT. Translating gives CASSRDRLSGNTIYF.

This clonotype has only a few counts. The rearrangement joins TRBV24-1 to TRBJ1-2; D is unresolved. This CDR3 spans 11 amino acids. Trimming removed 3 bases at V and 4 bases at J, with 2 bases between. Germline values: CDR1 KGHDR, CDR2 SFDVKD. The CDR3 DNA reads TGTGCCACCAGTGATCTCTATGGCTACACCTTC. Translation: CATSDLYGYTF.

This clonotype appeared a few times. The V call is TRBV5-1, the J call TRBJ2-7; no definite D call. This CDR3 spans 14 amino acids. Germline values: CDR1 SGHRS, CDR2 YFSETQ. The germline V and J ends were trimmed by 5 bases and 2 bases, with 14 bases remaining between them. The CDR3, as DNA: TGCGCCAGCAGTATGCGGACCCAGACCTACGAGCAGTACTTC. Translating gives CASSMRTQTYEQYF.

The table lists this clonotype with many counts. Here the CDR3 reads CASTGTGIRDTQYF. The CDR3 region has the DNA TGTGCCAGCACCGGGACAGGGATTCGAGATACGCAGTATTTT. The gene calls are TRBV12-3 or TRBV12-4 and TRBJ2-3, with 9 bases identical to TRBD1. V shed 7 bases, J shed 5 bases, and the junction held 7 bases outside the gene matches. The length of the CDR3 is 14 residues.

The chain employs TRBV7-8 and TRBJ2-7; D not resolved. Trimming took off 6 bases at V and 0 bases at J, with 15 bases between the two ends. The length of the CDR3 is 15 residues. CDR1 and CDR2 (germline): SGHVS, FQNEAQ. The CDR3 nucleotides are TGTGCCAGCAGTGAACAGACTCACTCCTCCTACGAGCAGTACTTC. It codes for CASSEQTHSSYEQYF.